The next 22 T cell receptor beta chains were all read from a single sample in a study of blood T cell repertoires in COVID-19. Some clones are missing from TCRdb's copy, which holds only in-frame ones; the method was immunoSEQ multiplex PCR. In the table there are about 350,000 clones, roughly 86% of which are singletons. Sequencing was done on a sample of PBMCs or T cells enriched from blood (not recorded which). The receptors here all came from a woman in her 30s who had recovered from COVID-19.

The CDR3 nucleotides are TGTGCCAGCAGTTACTCGGCTAGCGGGTCACAAGAGACCCAGTACTTC. Encoded protein: CASSYSASGSQETQYF. This chain links TRBV6-2 or TRBV6-3 with TRBJ2-5, with 8 bases that match TRBD2. CDR3 length: 16 residues. The V and J ends lost 0 bases and 2 bases, in that order; junction bases with no gene match: 5. Germline V lookup: CDR1 MNHEY, CDR2 SVGEGT.

This chain connects TRBV6-5 to TRBJ1-6; 7 bases match TRBD1. V shed 5 bases, J shed 7 bases, and the junction held 8 bases outside the gene matches. The CDR3 consists of 15 residues. The germline V gene encodes CDR1 MNHEY and CDR2 SVGAGI. CDR3: CASSPWTGGNSPLHF. The CDR3 bases are TGTGCCAGCAGTCCCTGGACAGGCGGGAATTCACCCCTCCACTTT.

The chain joins TRBV9 to TRBJ2-7; 7 bases are shared with TRBD2. The CDR3 length is 16 residues. CDR1 SGDLS and CDR2 YYNGEE come from the germline V gene. J lost 3 bases, V lost 0 bases, and 9 bases had no gene match. The CDR3 here is CASSVAGGGSLYEQYF. Written as DNA, the CDR3 is TGTGCCAGCAGCGTAGCGGGCGGGGGTTCCCTCTACGAGCAGTACTTC.

The V and J genes are TRBV6-4 and TRBJ1-5; 7 bases agree with TRBD1. The CDR3 spans 17 residues. V lost 2 bases and J lost 5; bases outside the gene matches: 12. CDR1 MRHNA and CDR2 SNTAGT come from the germline V gene. The CDR3 nucleotides read TGTGCCAGCAGTGACCAAATCAAGGGACAGAGCTATCAGCCCCAGCATTTT. Amino acid sequence: CASSDQIKGQSYQPQHF.

Concerning this clone: Other nucleotide sequences from this sample produce the same CDR3. V usage is TRBV18 and J usage is TRBJ2-3; TRBD2 matches at 12 bases. The CDR3 is 16 amino acids. V trimming: 2 bases; J trimming: 1 base; junction bases outside the gene matches: 1. Looked up from germline, CDR1 is KGHSH and CDR2 is LQKENI. The DNA of the CDR3 is TGTGCCAGCTCACCAAGACTAGCGGGGGGCACAGATACGCAGTATTTT. This sequence encodes CASSPRLAGGTDTQYF. The variable domain in full, with the rest retrieved from reference TRBV18 and TRBJ2-3, is NAGVMQNPRHLVRRRGQEARLRCSPMKGHSHVYWYRQLPEEGLKFMVYLQKENIIDESGMPKERFSAEFPKEGPSILRIQQVVRGDSAAYFCASSPRLAGGTDTQYFGPGTRLTVL.

This sequence joins TRBV27 and TRBJ1-4; D might be TRBD1 (5 bases). Between the trimmed V and J ends, which lost 6 bases and 5 bases, there was a span of 13 bases. CDR1 is MNHEY and CDR2 is SMNVEV in the germline V gene (reference sequence). The CDR3 length is 14 residues. The chain's CDR3 is CASRRGGRNEKLFF. CDR3 in DNA: TGTGCCAGCAGGAGGGGAGGGAGGAATGAAAAACTGTTTTTT.

This chain uses TRBV19 with TRBJ1-2; a weak D match, TRBD1 (5 bases). The CDR3 spans 14 residues. Germline CDR1 LNHDA, CDR2 SQIVND (reference sequence). V lost 5 bases and J 4 bases, leaving 14 bases between the germline ends. In DNA, the CDR3 is TGTGCCAGTAGTTCGCAGGGCATCGTCTATGGCTACACCTTC. This encodes CASSSQGIVYGYTF.

This clone was counted once. V is TRBV12-3 or TRBV12-4 and J is TRBJ1-5; D uncertain. V was cut by 6 bases and J by 6 bases, with 9 bases left in between. The CDR3 contains 12 residues. The chain's CDR3 is CASSPWPQPQHF. CDR3 in DNA: TGTGCCAGCAGCCCATGGCCTCAGCCCCAGCATTTT.

This chain links TRBV9 with TRBJ2-1, with a weak D call TRBD1 (8 bases). Germline CDR1 and CDR2: SGDLS and YYNGEE. The germline V and J ends were trimmed by 0 bases and 5 bases, with 15 bases remaining between them. The CDR3 has 16 amino acids. DNA of the CDR3: TGTGCCAGCAGCGTAGTTCGGACAGGGACTAACAATGAGCAGTTCTTC. It specifies CASSVVRTGTNNEQFF.

The chain is built from TRBV29-1 and TRBJ1-1; no definite D call. The CDR3 consists of 13 residues. Trimming stripped 7 bases from V and 0 bases from J, with 12 bases between. In germline, CDR1 is SQVTM, CDR2 ANQGSEA. CDR3 coding DNA: TGCAGCGGATCCGGGAGTTTGAACACTGAAGCTTTCTTT. It specifies CSGSGSLNTEAFF.

The chain recombines TRBV28 with TRBJ2-5; TRBD2 might be the D (6 bases). Germline CDR1 and CDR2: MDHEN and SYDVKM. The CDR3 consists of 16 residues. The V gene lost 4 bases and the J gene lost 5 bases, with 20 bases spanning the gap. CDR3 DNA sequence: TGTGCCAGCAGTTCGAGGGAGACTAGTTATCGGGAGACCCAGTACTTC. It is translated as CASSSRETSYRETQYF.

This chain joins TRBV18 and TRBJ1-5; TRBD1 matches 7 bases. Trimming removed 0 bases from V and 7 bases from J; junction bases left unmatched: 3. The CDR3 is made up of 14 amino acids. Per the germline V gene, CDR1 is KGHSH and CDR2 is LQKENI. For the CDR3, the DNA is TGTGCCAGCTCACCACCAGGGGGCCGGCAGCCCCAGCATTTT. The encoded protein is CASSPPGGRQPQHF.

The chain links TRBV11-1 to TRBJ1-1; D is uncertain. The CDR3 has 13 residues. Germline assignment: CDR1 SGHAT and CDR2 FQDESV (reference sequence). Trimming took 1 base from V and 4 from J, leaving 7 bases between them. For the CDR3, the DNA is TGTGCCAGCAGCTTAGAACGGGGCACTGAAGCTTTCTTT. Translation: CASSLERGTEAFF.

This clone was seen a single time. The DNA of the CDR3 is TGTGCCACCAGCAGAGTCCGGGGAAGAACCTACGAGCAGTACTTC. This codes for CATSRVRGRTYEQYF. The gene calls are TRBV15 and TRBJ2-7; D may be TRBD2 (5 bases). Trimming removed 1 base at V and 2 bases at J, with 12 bases between. CDR3 length: 15 residues. Germline CDR1 reads LNHNV; CDR2 reads YYDKDF (reference sequence).

The chain employs TRBV19 and TRBJ1-1; D is unresolved. This CDR3 comprises 14 residues. V was pared by 5 bases and J by 1 base, with 11 bases between. Germline V CDR1 and CDR2: LNHDA, SQIVND (reference sequence). The CDR3 sequence: CASSPRRQNTEAFF. DNA for the CDR3: TGTGCCAGTAGTCCGAGACGACAGAACACTGAAGCTTTCTTT.

The chain uses TRBV7-9 and TRBJ1-1; D is perhaps TRBD1 (6 bases). V lost 6 bases and J 5 bases, leaving 22 bases between the germline ends. Germline assignment: CDR1 SEHNR and CDR2 FQNEAQ (reference sequence). CDR3 size: 16 residues. The CDR3 here is CASSPRGAKSRTEAFF. The CDR3 DNA reads TGTGCCAGCAGTCCCCGGGGGGCCAAGAGTCGGACTGAAGCTTTCTTT. Variable domain in full (rest from reference TRBV7-9 and TRBJ1-1): DTGVSQNPRHKITKRGQNVTFRCDPISEHNRLYWYRQTLGQGPEFLTYFQNEAQLEKSRLLSDRFSAERPKGSFSTLEIQRTEQGDSAMYLCASSPRGAKSRTEAFFGQGTRLTVV.

The genes are TRBV6-5 and TRBJ1-1; D gene ambiguous. The V end lost 0 bases, the J end lost 0 bases, and 5 bases lay between the germline ends. The CDR3 runs 14 residues. Per the germline V gene, CDR1 is MNHEY and CDR2 is SVGAGI. The CDR3 nucleotides are TGTGCCAGCAGTTACTCGCCGGTGAACACTGAAGCTTTCTTT. This translates into CASSYSPVNTEAFF.

This clone turned up a few times. V and J are TRBV5-1 and TRBJ1-2; 7 nucleotides align to TRBD1. This CDR3 comprises 15 residues. Germline CDR1 and CDR2: SGHRS and YFSETQ. V lost 4 bases, J lost 8 bases, and 14 bases stayed unmatched. As DNA, the CDR3 is TGCGCCAGCAGCCCGGGACAGCCTATCACACAAGGCTACACCTTC. Translation gives CASSPGQPITQGYTF. The full variable domain, rest sourced from reference TRBV5-1 and TRBJ1-2, is KAGVTQTPRYLIKTRGQQVTLSCSPISGHRSVSWYQQTPGQGLQFLFEYFSETQRNKGNFPGRFSGRQFSNSRSEMNVSTLELGDSALYLCASSPGQPITQGYTFGSGTRLTVV.

V usage is TRBV7-9 and J usage is TRBJ1-6, with D unresolved. The germline V gene encodes CDR1 SEHNR and CDR2 FQNEAQ (reference sequence). Trimming removed 5 bases from V and 8 bases from J, with 10 bases in between. The CDR3 is 13 residues long. The chain's CDR3 is CASSPRVDSPLHF. Written as DNA, the CDR3 is TGTGCCAGCAGCCCCCGGGTTGATTCACCCCTCCACTTT.

The rearrangement joins TRBV5-4 to TRBJ1-5; D possibly corresponds to TRBD1 (6 bases). V gave up 4 bases and J gave up 0 bases, with 11 bases separating them. Germline V CDR1 and CDR2: SGHNT, YYREEE (reference sequence). CDR3 length: 15 residues. In nucleotides, the CDR3 is TGTGCCAGCAGCATACAGGGATCTAGCAATCAGCCCCAGCATTTT. Its protein is CASSIQGSSNQPQHF. The full variable domain, completed using reference TRBV5-4 and TRBJ1-5, is ETGVTQSPTHLIKTRGQQVTLRCSSQSGHNTVSWYQQALGQGPQFIFQYYREEENGRGNFPPRFSGLQFPNYSSELNVNALELDDSALYLCASSIQGSSNQPQHFGDGTRLSIL.

The rearrangement links TRBV15 to TRBJ1-1, with D tentatively TRBD1 (5 bases). The germline gives CDR1 LNHNV, CDR2 YYDKDF (reference sequence). Trimming shortened V by 0 bases and J by 1 base, and 21 bases separated the two germline ends. This CDR3 has 19 amino acids. The CDR3 is CATSRDYPNDGTANTEAFF. The CDR3 bases are TGTGCCACCAGCAGAGATTACCCAAACGACGGGACTGCGAACACTGAAGCTTTCTTT.

This chain joins TRBV14 and TRBJ2-1; 9 nucleotides agree with TRBD1. The CDR3 is 15 amino acids. V trimming: 5 bases; J trimming: 10 bases; junction bases outside the gene matches: 12. Germline CDR1 reads SGHDN; CDR2 reads FVKESK. CDR3 sequence: CASSGSGTGPGEQFF. The CDR3 DNA follows: TGTGCCAGCAGCGGATCCGGGACAGGGCCAGGGGAGCAGTTCTTC.